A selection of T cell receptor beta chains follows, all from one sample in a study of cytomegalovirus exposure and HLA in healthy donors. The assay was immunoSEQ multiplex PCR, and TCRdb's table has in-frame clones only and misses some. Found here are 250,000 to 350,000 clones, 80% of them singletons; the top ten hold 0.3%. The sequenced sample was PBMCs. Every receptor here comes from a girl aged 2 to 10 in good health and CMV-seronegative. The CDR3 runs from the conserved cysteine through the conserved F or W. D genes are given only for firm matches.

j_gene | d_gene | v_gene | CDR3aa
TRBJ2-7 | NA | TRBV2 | CASSYGSYEQYF
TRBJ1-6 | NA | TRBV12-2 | CASRLQGARSPLHF
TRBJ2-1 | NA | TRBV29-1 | CSARDGMNEQFF
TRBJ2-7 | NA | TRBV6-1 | CASSAGAGGPYEQYF
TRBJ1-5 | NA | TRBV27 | CASSSREAQPQHF
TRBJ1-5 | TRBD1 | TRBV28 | CASTLRQGAALNQPQHF
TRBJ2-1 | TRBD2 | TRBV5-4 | CASSLASGGLNEQFF
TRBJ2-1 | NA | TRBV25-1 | CASRPLGGSHNEQFF
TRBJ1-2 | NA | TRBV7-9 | CASPLPYGYTF
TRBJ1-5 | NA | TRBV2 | CASRQQTGSSNQPQHF
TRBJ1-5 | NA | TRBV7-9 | CASSLSEGSQPQHF
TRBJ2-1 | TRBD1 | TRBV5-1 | CASSLIRDRGFGSYNEQFF
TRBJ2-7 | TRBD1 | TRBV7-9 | CASSSRQGAREQYF
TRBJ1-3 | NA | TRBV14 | CASSLVTPGNTIYF
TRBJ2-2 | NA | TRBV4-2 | CASSPTVAGPNTGELFF
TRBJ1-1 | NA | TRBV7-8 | CASSLGQVEEAFF
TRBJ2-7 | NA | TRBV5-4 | CASSWRESSYEQYF
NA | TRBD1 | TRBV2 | CASSEGTGHEQYF
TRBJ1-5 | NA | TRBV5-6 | CASSPGGWGLDQPQHF
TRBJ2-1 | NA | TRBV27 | CASSLYGGASYNEQFF